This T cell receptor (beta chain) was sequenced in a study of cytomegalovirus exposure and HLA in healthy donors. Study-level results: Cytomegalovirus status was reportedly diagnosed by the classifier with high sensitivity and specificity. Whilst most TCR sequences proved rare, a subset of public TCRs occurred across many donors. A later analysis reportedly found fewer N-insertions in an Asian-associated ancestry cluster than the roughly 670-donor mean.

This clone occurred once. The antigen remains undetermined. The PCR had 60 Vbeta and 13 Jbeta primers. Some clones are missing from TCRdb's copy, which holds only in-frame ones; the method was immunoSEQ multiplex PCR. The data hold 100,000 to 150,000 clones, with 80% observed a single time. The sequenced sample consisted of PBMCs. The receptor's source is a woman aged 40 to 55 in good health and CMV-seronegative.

Here the CDR3 reads CASSDFGGYTF. The DNA for the CDR3 is TGTGCCAGCAGTGATTTTGGCGGCTACACCTTC. The rearrangement links TRBV25-1 to TRBJ1-2, with D uncertain. Trimming stripped 3 bases from V and 8 bases from J, with 7 bases between. Germline values: CDR1 MGHDK, CDR2 SYGVNS. CDR3 length equals 11 residues.